These T cell receptor beta chains were read from a single sample in a study of radiation and T cells in renal cell carcinoma. The data were produced by immunoSEQ multiplex PCR, yet TCRdb's version contains in-frame clones alone and is incomplete. The table records 8,000 to 8,500 clones, less than 80% of them present only once. This specimen was tumor tissue, taken from a patient whose treatment was nephrectomy without radiotherapy. Receptors were obtained from a man in his 60s with renal cell carcinoma. The conserved cysteine and the conserved F or W are not part of the CDR3 here.

V gene: TRBV27; J gene: TRBJ2-1; CDR3 protein: ASSLTGTSNEQF
V gene: TRBV7-2; J gene: TRBJ1-1; CDR3 protein: ASRGGFTEAF
V gene: TRBV10-3; J gene: TRBJ2-7; CDR3 protein: AIQGPGGEQY
V gene: TRBV29-1; J gene: TRBJ2-7; CDR3 protein: SVVFGDLSSYEQY
V gene: TRBV13; J gene: TRBJ2-2; CDR3 protein: ASSPEGVHTGELF
V gene: TRBV6-1; J gene: TRBJ2-5; CDR3 protein: ASFPGQGWETQY
V gene: TRBV5-1; J gene: TRBJ2-5; CDR3 protein: ASSLASGTQETQY
V gene: TRBV7-3; J gene: TRBJ2-3; CDR3 protein: ASSLARASGSGDTQY
V gene: TRBV5-1; J gene: TRBJ1-1; CDR3 protein: ASSLGANTEAF
V gene: TRBV14; J gene: TRBJ2-5; CDR3 protein: ASSQAWGWETQY
V gene: TRBV13; J gene: TRBJ1-1; CDR3 protein: ASPRGTEAF
V gene: TRBV18; J gene: TRBJ1-2; CDR3 protein: ASSPGQGRLKTEGGGYT
V gene: TRBV18; J gene: TRBJ2-7; CDR3 protein: ASSPGTGSYEQY
V gene: TRBV18; J gene: TRBJ1-1; CDR3 protein: ASSPQQGNTEAF
V gene: TRBV20-1; J gene: TRBJ2-5; CDR3 protein: SGGTGETQY
V gene: TRBV4-1; J gene: TRBJ2-2; CDR3 protein: ASSQTGDLNTGELF